A selection of T cell receptor beta chains follows, all from one sample in a study of blood T cell repertoires in COVID-19. Only in-frame clones appear in the TCRdb table, and some are missing; sequencing was by immunoSEQ multiplex PCR. The data hold about 260,000 clones, with approximately 90% observed a single time. Source material: peripheral blood. These receptors were taken from a middle-aged woman with acute or convalescent COVID-19. Each CDR3 is given with its conserved first and last residue. A D gene is named only where the DNA matches it firmly. Part of the rows lack a size; the others show once, few, many or a class for expanded clones.

clone_size	v_call	d_call	j_call	cdr3_aa	cdr3_nt
-	TRBV10-3	-	TRBJ2-3	CAISESWRGTDTQYF	TGTGCCATCAGTGAGTCGTGGAGGGGCACAGATACGCAGTATTTT
-	TRBV9	TRBD2	TRBJ2-1	CASSVGASGGRQQFF	TGTGCCAGCAGCGTAGGGGCTAGCGGGGGGAGACAGCAGTTCTTC
-	TRBV5-1	TRBD1	TRBJ1-4	CASSLGQGNEKLFF	TGCGCCAGCAGCCTTGGACAGGGTAACGAAAAACTGTTTTTT
-	TRBV2	-	TRBJ1-2	CASSEATGLYGYTF	TGTGCCAGCAGTGAAGCTACAGGGCTATATGGCTACACCTTC
-	TRBV4-2	-	TRBJ2-3	CASCGRSTDTQYF	TGTGCCAGTTGTGGGAGGAGCACAGATACGCAGTATTTT
-	TRBV30	-	TRBJ2-5	CAWTKQETQYF	TGTGCCTGGACTAAGCAAGAGACCCAGTACTTC
once	TRBV2	-	TRBJ2-1	CASSVMTRYNEQFF	TGTGCCAGCAGTGTTATGACGCGGTACAATGAGCAGTTCTTC
-	TRBV23-1	-	TRBJ2-2	CASSHLALQPANTGELFF	TGCGCCAGCAGTCACCTAGCGCTCCAACCGGCGAACACCGGGGAGCTGTTTTTT
-	TRBV18	-	TRBJ1-1	CASSPGGKEKVGAFF	TGTGCCAGCTCACCCGGGGGGAAGGAGAAAGTTGGAGCTTTCTTT
-	TRBV7-2	-	TRBJ2-6	CASSSRTGGANVLTF	TGTGCCAGCAGCTCTAGGACGGGGGGGGCCAACGTCCTGACTTTC
-	TRBV13	-	TRBJ2-1	CASSLGTSSYNEQFF	TGTGCCAGCAGCCTAGGGACTTCCTCCTACAATGAGCAGTTCTTC
-	TRBV10-1	-	TRBJ2-1	CASSEGGLTSSYNEQFF	TGCGCCAGCAGTGAGGGGGGACTTACCAGCTCCTACAATGAGCAGTTCTTC
-	TRBV7-2	-	TRBJ1-2	CASSSLRTRKNGYTF	TGTGCCAGCAGCTCCCTGAGGACAAGGAAGAATGGCTACACCTTC
-	TRBV3-1/TRBV3-2	-	TRBJ2-3	CASSQGSPGGTDTQYF	TGTGCCAGCAGCCAAGGGTCTCCGGGGGGCACAGATACGCAGTATTTT
-	TRBV27	TRBD1	TRBJ1-2	CASSPWGTAFFYGYTF	TGTGCCAGCAGCCCATGGGGGACAGCTTTTTTCTATGGCTACACCTTC
-	TRBV6-1	-	TRBJ2-1	CASSAQLGYSYNEQFF	TGTGCCAGCAGTGCCCAACTAGGCTACTCCTACAATGAGCAGTTCTTC
-	TRBV5-4	-	TRBJ1-2	CASSARGTNYGYTF	TGTGCCAGCAGCGCTAGGGGGACGAACTATGGCTACACCTTC
-	TRBV30	-	TRBJ2-6	CAWSRSSGANVLTF	TGTGCCTGGAGTAGGAGCTCTGGGGCCAACGTCCTGACTTTC
-	TRBV7-9	TRBD1	TRBJ2-3	CASGGTGGFRTDTQYF	TGTGCCAGCGGGGGGACAGGGGGGTTCCGGACAGATACGCAGTATTTT
once	TRBV19	TRBD1	TRBJ1-2	CASSGQINYGYTF	TGTGCTTCATCGGGACAGATAAACTATGGCTACACCTTC
-	TRBV25-1	-	TRBJ1-1	CASSETGYTEAFF	TGTGCCAGCAGTGAAACAGGGTACACTGAAGCTTTCTTT
-	TRBV9	TRBD2	TRBJ2-1	CASSVVPSGGASSYNEQFF	TGTGCCAGCAGCGTAGTCCCTAGCGGGGGGGCTAGCTCCTACAATGAGCAGTTCTTC
-	TRBV19	TRBD1	TRBJ1-6	CASTGTGISPLHF	TGTGCCAGTACGGGGACAGGGATTTCACCCCTCCACTTT
-	TRBV5-1	-	TRBJ1-1	CASSLVAGARGTEAFF	TGCGCCAGCAGCTTGGTTGCGGGGGCTAGAGGCACTGAAGCTTTCTTT
-	TRBV6-6	-	TRBJ1-3	CASRRGRLSGNTIYF	TGTGCCAGCAGAAGGGGCAGGCTCTCTGGAAACACCATATATTTT
-	TRBV4-1	TRBD2	TRBJ2-5	CASSLRLAIDRETQYF	TGCGCCAGCAGCCTAAGACTAGCGATCGACCGGGAGACCCAGTACTTC
-	TRBV5-5	-	TRBJ2-1	CASTGSAGAHNEQFF	TGTGCCAGCACGGGGTCGGCAGGGGCGCACAATGAGCAGTTCTTC
-	TRBV30	TRBD1	TRBJ1-1	CAWRPFFGTAAEAFF	TGTGCCTGGAGGCCCTTCTTTGGGACAGCGGCTGAAGCTTTCTTT
-	TRBV24-1	-	TRBJ2-2	CATSDLQGRLNTGELFF	TGTGCCACCAGTGATTTGCAGGGTAGGTTGAACACCGGGGAGCTGTTTTTT
-	TRBV5-1	TRBD1	TRBJ2-4	CASSFGQGQNIQYF	TGCGCCAGCAGCTTCGGACAGGGTCAAAACATTCAGTACTTC
-	TRBV5-1	-	TRBJ2-5	CASAPLDSQETQYF	TGCGCCAGCGCCCCTTTGGACAGTCAAGAGACCCAGTACTTC
-	TRBV6-5	TRBD1	TRBJ1-2	CASSQTGGEGYGYTF	TGTGCCAGCAGTCAAACAGGGGGCGAGGGCTATGGCTACACCTTC
-	TRBV2	TRBD1	TRBJ1-3	CASGKGQPISGNTIYF	TGTGCCAGCGGGAAGGGACAGCCGATCTCTGGAAACACCATATATTTT
few	TRBV19	-	TRBJ1-5	CASSTDRGIVNQPQHF	TGTGCCAGTAGTACTGATAGGGGGATTGTCAATCAGCCCCAGCATTTT
-	TRBV5-1	-	TRBJ1-1	CASSWGGGRTENTEAFF	TGCGCCAGCAGCTGGGGCGGGGGGAGGACAGAAAACACTGAAGCTTTCTTT
-	TRBV5-1	-	TRBJ1-2	CASSLGGDLLGYTF	TGCGCCAGCAGCTTAGGGGGGGACCTCTTGGGCTACACCTTC
-	TRBV27	TRBD1	TRBJ1-1	CASSSRQGLNTEAFF	TGTGCCAGCAGTTCCCGACAGGGCTTGAACACTGAAGCTTTCTTT
-	TRBV5-4	-	TRBJ1-1	CASSRQVGFATEAFF	TGTGCCAGCAGCCGACAGGTCGGTTTCGCCACTGAAGCTTTCTTT
-	TRBV4-1	-	TRBJ1-1	CASSQALSGWEGMNTEAFF	TGCGCCAGCAGCCAAGCGCTTTCGGGCTGGGAGGGAATGAACACTGAAGCTTTCTTT
-	TRBV18	-	TRBJ1-5	CASSPTGNQPQHF	TGTGCCAGCTCACCGACCGGGAATCAGCCCCAGCATTTT
few	TRBV5-1	-	TRBJ1-2	CASSSTTAYGYTF	TGCGCCAGCAGCTCAACGACAGCCTATGGCTACACCTTC
-	TRBV5-1	-	TRBJ1-2	CASSLNAGNYGYTF	TGCGCCAGCAGCTTAAATGCAGGGAACTATGGCTACACCTTC
-	TRBV5-1	-	TRBJ1-1	CASSRNTEAFF	TGCGCCAGCAGTAGAAACACTGAAGCTTTCTTT
-	TRBV25-1	-	TRBJ2-2	CASSDLMQGSTGELFF	TGTGCCAGCAGTGATCTCATGCAGGGGTCAACCGGGGAGCTGTTTTTT
-	TRBV9	-	TRBJ2-1	CASSALPNEQFF	TGTGCCAGCAGCGCCCTCCCCAATGAGCAGTTCTTC
-	TRBV7-9	-	TRBJ1-4	CASSTGWGTNEKLFF	TGTGCCAGCAGCACAGGGTGGGGAACTAATGAAAAACTGTTTTTT
once	TRBV10-2	TRBD1	TRBJ2-1	CASGKLTGGIDYEQFF	TGCGCCAGCGGAAAATTGACAGGGGGGATAGACTATGAGCAGTTCTTC